This entry lists 24 T cell receptor beta chains sequenced from one sample in a study of regulatory T cells in long-lasting Graves disease. HTBI primers from iRepertoire and Arm-PCR of CDR3 regions yielded the TCR beta libraries. TCRdb independently ran MiXCR on the multiplex PCR reads; one entry per CDR3 protein. The sample holds 600,000 to 800,000 distinct CDR3 sequences, about 32% seen once. Regarding time point: persistent/refractory GD, antithyroid drugs over 5 years with positive TRAb. TCR sequences were obtained from RNA taken from PBMCs. Sequencing was performed on peripheral blood mononuclear cells (PBMCs), taken when the disease was refractory, from a patient treated with antithyroid drugs. The source is a female donor with Graves disease.

The chain uses TRBV5-1 and TRBJ1-2; D remains ambiguous. The germline V and J ends were trimmed by 0 bases and 2 bases, with 8 bases remaining between them. In germline, CDR1 is SGHRS, CDR2 YFSETQ. The CDR3 consists of 14 residues. CDR3 sequence: CASSLEGANYGYTF. The DNA of the CDR3 is TGCGCCAGCAGCTTGGAAGGTGCAAACTATGGCTACACCTTC.

The gene calls are TRBV27 and TRBJ1-1; a possible D gene is TRBD1 (5 bases). Germline CDR1 is MNHEY and CDR2 is SMNVEV (reference sequence). Trimming took 6 bases from V and 5 from J, leaving 16 bases between them. The CDR3 runs 14 residues. CDR3 nucleotide sequence: TGTGCCAGCAGACAAAGACGGGGGTGGACTGAAGCTTTCTTT. It codes for CASRQRRGWTEAFF.

This clonotype was detected only a few times. V and J are TRBV6-1 and TRBJ1-5; 7 bases line up with TRBD1. The V segment lost 6 bases and the J segment 4 bases; nucleotides outside the gene matches: 3. The CDR3 is 13 amino acids. Germline assignment: CDR1 MNHNS and CDR2 SASEGT. The CDR3 sequence: CASRQGRNQPQHF. The DNA of the CDR3 is TGTGCCAGCAGACAGGGGAGGAATCAGCCCCAGCATTTT.

The table lists this clonotype with a few counts. The rearrangement joins TRBV6-1 to TRBJ1-5, with D tentatively TRBD1 (6 bases). The germline V and J ends were trimmed by 4 bases and 0 bases, with 16 bases remaining between them. This CDR3 region has 17 residues. Germline V gives CDR1 MNHNS, CDR2 SASEGT. The CDR3 sequence: CASSVGRGSSSNQPQHF. The CDR3 DNA reads as TGTGCCAGCAGTGTCGGAAGGGGGTCTAGTAGCAATCAGCCCCAGCATTTT.

The CDR3 protein is CASSESGGEIYGYTF. DNA of the CDR3: TGTGCCAGCAGTGAATCTGGAGGGGAAATCTATGGCTACACCTTC. This chain uses TRBV25-1 with TRBJ1-2; D might be TRBD1 (5 bases). Germline assignment: CDR1 MGHDK and CDR2 SYGVNS. This CDR3 contains 15 residues. Trimming left V 1 base short and J 4 bases short, with 13 bases between.

The V gene is TRBV6-1, the J gene TRBJ2-5, with 10 bases lining up with TRBD2. The CDR3 sequence is 17 residues long. The junction had 9 bases not matched to a gene; V was cut back by 5 bases and J by 0 bases. The germline CDR1 and CDR2 sequences are MNHNS and SASEGT. DNA of the CDR3: TGTGCCAGCAGTCTCCGGGGACTAGCGTTATACCAAGAGACCCAGTACTTC. This gives the protein CASSLRGLALYQETQYF.

The chain employs TRBV28 and TRBJ1-1, with 7 bases lining up with TRBD1. V dropped 7 bases and J dropped 8; count of bases not matched to a gene: 10. Per germline, CDR1 MDHEN and CDR2 SYDVKM. CDR3 size: 13 residues. The DNA for the CDR3 is TGTGCCAGCAAGGTTGGTGGGGACAGAGAAGCTTTCTTT. Its protein is CASKVGGDREAFF.

This clonotype was counted many times. The rearrangement links TRBV11-2 to TRBJ1-2, with D perhaps TRBD1 (5 bases). This CDR3 is built from 13 residues. The germline CDR1 and CDR2 sequences are SGHAT and FQNNGV. V lost 1 base, J lost 5 bases, and 8 bases lay in between. CDR3 amino acids: CASSLGRQYGYTF. CDR3 in DNA: TGTGCCAGCAGCTTAGGAAGACAGTATGGCTACACCTTC.

CDR3 residues: CASSLKLLPSGNTIYF. CDR3 bases: TGTGCCAGCAGTTTAAAGCTGCTCCCGTCTGGAAACACCATATATTTT. This rearrangement joins TRBV28 to TRBJ1-3; D ambiguous. Germline CDR1 is MDHEN and CDR2 is SYDVKM. The CDR3 spans 16 residues. With 2 bases removed from V and 1 base from J, the gap between germline ends came to 12 bases.

The V call is TRBV20-1, the J call TRBJ2-4; D tentatively fits TRBD1 or TRBD2 (5 bases each). The CDR3 is 13 amino acids. V dropped 6 bases and J dropped 4 bases, with 13 bases sitting between them. Germline CDR1 and CDR2: DFQATT and SNEGSKA (reference sequence). The CDR3 DNA sequence: TGCAGTGCCCGCTGGGACCGAAAAAACATTCAGTACTTC. Its protein product is CSARWDRKNIQYF.

Ten or more counts support this clonotype. The V and J genes are TRBV6-1 and TRBJ1-2; possible D gene TRBD1, 6 bases. This CDR3 spans 13 amino acids. CDR1 and CDR2 from the germline V gene are MNHNS and SASEGT. V was clipped by 2 bases and J by 5 bases, with 9 bases between them. The CDR3 here is CASSEIQGYGYTF. The CDR3 nucleotides are TGTGCCAGCAGTGAAATCCAGGGGTATGGCTACACCTTC.

The rearrangement links TRBV28 to TRBJ1-4, with TRBD1 matching 8 bases. Trimming removed 3 bases from V and 5 bases from J; junction bases left unmatched: 5. Per the germline V gene, CDR1 is MDHEN and CDR2 is SYDVKM. CDR3 length: 15 residues. The DNA of the CDR3 is TGTGCCAGCAGTTTTATAGGGACAGGAAATGAAAAACTGTTTTTT. It translates to CASSFIGTGNEKLFF.

At least ten counts were recorded for this clonotype. This sequence joins TRBV6-1 and TRBJ2-7, with D unresolved. Trimming cost V 5 bases and J 4 bases, with 18 bases left between them. The germline gives CDR1 MNHNS, CDR2 SASEGT. This CDR3 has 15 amino acids. The CDR3, as DNA: TGTGCCAGCAGTCCAACACACGGGCCTACTTACGAGCAGTACTTC. Translated: CASSPTHGPTYEQYF.

The rearrangement uses TRBV12-3 or TRBV12-4 and TRBJ1-2; possibly TRBD1 for D (5 bases). The CDR3 contains 13 residues. V was pared by 3 bases and J by 7 bases, with 12 bases between. The CDR3: CASSFGRAGGYTF. The CDR3 DNA reads as TGTGCCAGCAGTTTTGGCAGGGCAGGTGGCTACACCTTC.

V is TRBV7-6 and J is TRBJ2-1; 14 bases align to TRBD2. V gave up 7 bases and J gave up 4 bases; unmatched junction bases: 15. Germline-derived CDR1 and CDR2 are SGHVS and FNYEAQ. CDR3 length: 19 amino acids. The CDR3: CASNIPGLAGALLYNEQFF. CDR3 DNA: TGTGCCAGCAACATCCCGGGACTAGCGGGAGCCCTCCTATACAATGAGCAGTTCTTC. The variable domain in full, completed from reference TRBV7-6 and TRBJ2-1, reads GAGVSQSPRYKVTKRGQDVALRCDPISGHVSLYWYRQALGQGPEFLTYFNYEAQQDKSGLPNDRFSAERPEGSISTLTIQRTEQRDSAMYRCASNIPGLAGALLYNEQFFGPGTRLTVL.

This clonotype showed up just a few times. This chain connects TRBV7-9 to TRBJ1-6, with 10 bases aligning to TRBD1. CDR1 and CDR2 (germline): SEHNR, FQNEAQ (reference sequence). CDR3 length equals 15 residues. The J segment lost 9 bases and the V segment lost 4 bases, leaving 6 bases of the junction unmatched. CDR3 bases: TGTGCCAGCAGCTCGGGACAGGGGATGGGTTCACCCCTCCACTTT. Translating it yields CASSSGQGMGSPLHF.

CDR3 sequence reads: CASSYSTGTVWSETQYF. DNA for the CDR3: TGTGCCAGCAGTTACTCGACGGGGACTGTTTGGTCGGAGACCCAGTACTTC. The rearrangement uses TRBV6-5 and TRBJ2-5, with D tentatively TRBD2 (6 bases). Germline V gene lookup returns CDR1 MNHEY and CDR2 SVGAGI. This CDR3 region has 17 residues. The V end was cut by 0 bases, the J end by 5 bases, with 19 bases between.

This clonotype was seen only a few times. The rearrangement joins TRBV15 to TRBJ2-2; 8 bases are a match to TRBD1. The CDR3 has 16 residues. CDR1 is LNHNV and CDR2 is YYDKDF in the germline V gene (reference sequence). The trim removed 1 base at V and 6 bases at J, leaving 7 bases unmatched. CDR3 coding DNA: TGTGCCACCAGCAGAGGAGGACAGGGATCTGCCGGGGAGCTGTTTTTT. It translates to CATSRGGQGSAGELFF.

The rearrangement links TRBV10-1 to TRBJ1-2; D unresolved. Germline V gives CDR1 WNHNN, CDR2 SYGVQD (reference sequence). The CDR3 is 10 residues long. The V end lost 6 bases, the J end lost 7 bases, and 6 bases lay between the germline ends. The CDR3 nucleotides read TGCGCCAGCAGACAATCTGGCTACACCTTC. It codes for CASRQSGYTF.

A few counts support this clonotype. The chain recombines TRBV7-9 with TRBJ1-1; 12 bases line up with TRBD1. Losses at the gene ends were 3 bases for V and 4 bases for J; bases not matched to a gene: 3. Germline V CDR1 and CDR2: SEHNR, FQNEAQ (reference sequence). The CDR3 has 15 residues. The CDR3 region is CASSLGDRGLTEAFF. The CDR3 nucleotides read TGTGCCAGCAGCTTGGGGGACAGGGGGCTCACTGAAGCTTTCTTT. Full variable domain (remainder filled in from reference TRBV7-9 and TRBJ1-1): DTGVSQNPRHKITKRGQNVTFRCDPISEHNRLYWYRQTLGQGPEFLTYFQNEAQLEKSRLLSDRFSAERPKGSFSTLEIQRTEQGDSAMYLCASSLGDRGLTEAFFGQGTRLTVV.

The table lists this clonotype with a few counts. J is TRBJ1-2 and V is TRBV15, with D uncertain. From germline, CDR1 is LNHNV and CDR2 YYDKDF (reference sequence). Between the trimmed V and J ends, which lost 1 base and 3 bases, there was a span of 15 bases. This CDR3 contains 16 residues. The CDR3 here is CATSRARTVVYYGYTF. The CDR3, as DNA: TGTGCCACCAGCAGAGCCCGGACTGTGGTCTACTATGGCTACACCTTC.

V is TRBV7-9 and J is TRBJ1-2, with 8 bases lining up with TRBD1. V lost 4 bases, J lost 2 bases, and 6 bases stayed unmatched. The germline V gene has CDR1 SEHNR and CDR2 FQNEAQ (reference sequence). This CDR3 contains 15 residues. In DNA, the CDR3 is TGTGCCAGCAGCTCTTTGGACAGGGCAAACTATGGCTACACCTTC. This gives the protein CASSSLDRANYGYTF.

The chain employs TRBV25-1 and TRBJ1-4, with 9 bases fitting TRBD1. CDR3 size: 16 residues. CDR1 is MGHDK, CDR2 SYGVNS, per germline. V lost 2 bases to trimming and J lost 8 bases; unmatched junction nucleotides: 9. The CDR3 spells CASSEKRRTGDEKLFF. The CDR3 coding sequence is TGTGCCAGCAGTGAAAAGCGGCGGACAGGGGACGAAAAACTGTTTTTT.

For this clonotype: A read error may be the cause here, since a much bigger clone is one base away. V and J are TRBV6-2 or TRBV6-3 and TRBJ2-7; no definite D call. The CDR3 length is 13 residues. Germline values: CDR1 MNHEY, CDR2 SVGEGT. Trimming shortened V by 2 bases and J by 7 bases, and 12 bases separated the two germline ends. The CDR3 sequence is CASSYTKATEQYF. As DNA, the CDR3 is TGTGCCAGCAGTTACACGAAGGCCACGGAGCAGTACTTC.